This is a list of T cell receptor beta chains from one sample in a study of Ad26.COV2.S vaccination and SARS-CoV-2 variants. Measured with immunoSEQ multiplex PCR; TCRdb has only the in-frame clones, and not every one. The profile shows around 310,000 clones, approximately 87% of them singletons. The material was peripheral blood, obtained in a trial of Ad26.COV2.S vaccine versus placebo. The receptors were sampled from a person aged 18-65 years who received the Ad26.COV2.S COVID-19 vaccine or a placebo. Both conserved end residues are part of each CDR3. Each record gives: D gene, J gene, clone size, V gene, CDR3 protein, CDR3 DNA. A D gene is named only where the DNA matches it firmly. Rows may omit the clone size; those that give it use once, few, many or a size class.

>TRBD2|TRBJ2-5|.|TRBV27
CASSLFGGGAGETQYF
TGTGCCAGCAGTTTATTTGGCGGGGGGGCCGGGGAGACCCAGTACTTC
>.|TRBJ2-6|once|TRBV7-2
CASSLVGGSGANVLTF
TGTGCCAGCAGCTTAGTTGGGGGGTCTGGGGCCAACGTCCTGACTTTC
>TRBD2|TRBJ2-5|.|TRBV20-1
CSGGTQETQYF
TGCAGCGGGGGGACCCAAGAGACCCAGTACTTC
>TRBD2|TRBJ2-1|.|TRBV7-2
CASSPGLAGGNEQFF
TGTGCCAGCAGCCCGGGACTAGCGGGGGGTAATGAGCAGTTCTTC
>TRBD1|TRBJ2-7|.|TRBV13
CASKQGGASYEQYF
TGTGCCAGCAAACAAGGGGGCGCCTCCTACGAGCAGTACTTC
>.|TRBJ1-4|.|TRBV5-8
CASGERRGSNYEKLFF
TGTGCCAGCGGTGAGCGGCGGGGCTCCAATTATGAAAAACTGTTTTTT
>.|TRBJ1-5|.|TRBV11-3
CASSRDRNQPQHF
TGTGCCAGCAGCCGAGACCGCAATCAGCCCCAGCATTTT
>.|TRBJ1-2|.|TRBV4-1
CASSQDLGGYGYTF
TGCGCCAGCAGCCAAGATCTGGGGGGCTATGGCTACACCTTC
>TRBD1|TRBJ2-3|.|TRBV2
CASRETGSTDTQYF
TGTGCCAGCAGAGAGACAGGGTCCACAGATACGCAGTATTTT
>.|TRBJ1-6|.|TRBV7-2
CASSSTTGRSPLHF
TGTGCCAGCTCCTCTACAACCGGGCGTTCACCCCTCCACTTT
>.|TRBJ2-7|.|TRBV5-6
CASSLGQPTYEQYF
TGTGCCAGCAGCTTGGGACAGCCGACCTACGAGCAGTACTTC
>.|TRBJ2-5|.|TRBV15
CATSRVDRRETQYF
TGTGCCACCAGCAGAGTAGACAGACGAGAGACCCAGTACTTC
>.|TRBJ2-7|.|TRBV7-2
CASSLEGWGSYEQYF
TGTGCCAGCAGCTTAGAAGGGTGGGGTTCCTACGAGCAGTACTTC
>TRBD1|TRBJ2-1|.|TRBV5-4
CASSLTTGSEQFF
TGTGCCAGCAGCTTGACGACAGGGAGTGAGCAGTTCTTC
>.|TRBJ2-3|.|TRBV11-3
CASQGSLGWGRDTQYF
TGTGCCAGTCAAGGGTCTTTGGGTTGGGGGCGAGATACGCAGTATTTT
>.|TRBJ1-6|once|TRBV11-3
CASSFGGPGRSYNSPLHF
TGTGCCAGCAGCTTTGGGGGCCCAGGGAGGTCCTATAATTCACCCCTCCACTTT
>TRBD2|TRBJ2-1|.|TRBV11-3
CASSPTSGSTYNEQFF
TGTGCCAGCAGCCCGACTAGCGGATCCACCTACAATGAGCAGTTCTTC
>TRBD2|TRBJ2-2|.|TRBV3-1/TRBV3-2
CASSPAGPAGELFF
TGTGCCAGCAGCCCAGCGGGGCCCGCGGGGGAGCTGTTTTTT
>.|TRBJ1-2|few|TRBV7-2
CASSSHEGPLNLDGYTF
TGTGCCAGCAGCTCCCATGAGGGTCCCCTTAATTTGGACGGCTACACCTTC
>TRBD1|TRBJ1-5|.|TRBV4-1
CASSQGGQGARQPQHF
TGCGCCAGCAGCCAAGGAGGTCAGGGGGCACGCCAGCCCCAGCATTTT
>.|TRBJ2-3|.|TRBV7-2
CASSPPLGGSTDTQYF
TGTGCCAGCAGCCCACCCCTGGGGGGCAGCACAGATACGCAGTATTTT
>TRBD1|TRBJ2-7|.|TRBV27
CASSSMTGGRLPTYEQYF
TGTGCCAGCAGTTCAATGACAGGGGGCCGATTACCCACCTACGAGCAGTACTTC
>.|TRBJ2-6|.|TRBV19
CASSIDLYPGSSSGANVLTF
TGTGCCAGTAGTATAGATCTATATCCGGGCTCAAGCTCTGGGGCCAACGTCCTGACTTTC
>.|TRBJ1-1|.|TRBV4-3
CASSQDGPEMNTEAFF
TGCGCCAGCAGCCAAGACGGTCCGGAGATGAACACTGAAGCTTTCTTT
>TRBD1|TRBJ2-1|.|TRBV7-9
CASSLGTAVYNEQFF
TGTGCCAGCAGCTTGGGGACAGCGGTATACAATGAGCAGTTCTTC
>TRBD2|TRBJ2-3|once|TRBV5-4
CASSFRLAARTDTQYF
TGTGCCAGCAGCTTCCGACTAGCGGCCCGCACAGATACGCAGTATTTT
>TRBD2|TRBJ2-1|.|TRBV29-1
CSVGLAGGVINEQFF
TGCAGCGTTGGATTAGCGGGAGGAGTTATCAATGAGCAGTTCTTC
>.|TRBJ1-3|once|TRBV5-1
CASSSGDLGNTIYF
TGCGCCAGCAGCTCTGGGGACTTGGGAAACACCATATATTTT
>TRBD2|TRBJ2-5|.|TRBV6-5
CASSGLAGETQYF
TGTGCCAGCAGCGGACTAGCGGGAGAGACCCAGTACTTC
>.|TRBJ1-1|.|TRBV6-5
CASSYSTTRNTEAFF
TGTGCCAGCAGTTACTCGACAACCCGGAACACTGAAGCTTTCTTT
>TRBD1|TRBJ2-4|.|TRBV19
CASTQGLGQGEYIQYF
TGTGCCAGTACCCAAGGCCTTGGACAGGGCGAGTACATTCAGTACTTC
>TRBD2|TRBJ2-1|.|TRBV18
CASSPQRGYNEQFF
TGTGCCAGCTCTCCGCAGCGGGGCTACAATGAGCAGTTCTTC
>.|TRBJ2-2|.|TRBV7-3
CASSQGPFTGELFF
TGTGCCAGCAGCCAGGGACCATTCACCGGGGAGCTGTTTTTT
>TRBD1|TRBJ1-6|once|TRBV5-6
CASSLRTGSNSPLHF
TGTGCCAGCAGCTTACGGACAGGGAGTAATTCACCCCTCCACTTT
>TRBD1|TRBJ1-1|.|TRBV19
CASSRLDRGGTEAFF
TGTGCCAGTAGTAGACTCGACAGGGGGGGTACTGAAGCTTTCTTT
>TRBD1|TRBJ2-2|.|TRBV9
CASSVAGTANTGELFF
TGTGCCAGCAGCGTAGCCGGGACAGCGAACACCGGGGAGCTGTTTTTT
>.|TRBJ2-3|.|TRBV24-1
CATSDRVSTDTQYF
TGTGCCACCAGTGATAGGGTGAGCACAGATACGCAGTATTTT
>TRBD1|TRBJ1-1|.|TRBV4-2
CASSQHGQDYPQAFF
TGTGCCAGCAGCCAGCACGGACAGGACTACCCGCAAGCTTTCTTT
>TRBD1|TRBJ1-6|.|TRBV7-9
CASRHQYYRGRGSPLHF
TGTGCCAGCAGACATCAATACTACAGGGGAAGAGGATCACCCCTCCACTTT
>.|TRBJ1-2|.|TRBV12-3/TRBV12-4
CASTVGSGYTF
TGTGCCAGCACTGTAGGATCTGGCTACACCTTC
>.|TRBJ2-3|.|TRBV27
CASSLGTGADTQYF
TGTGCCAGCAGTTTAGGGACGGGAGCAGATACGCAGTATTTT
>.|TRBJ2-5|.|TRBV12-3/TRBV12-4
CASRKGGQETQYF
TGTGCCAGCAGGAAAGGAGGACAAGAGACCCAGTACTTC
>TRBD2|TRBJ2-6|.|TRBV4-3
CASAGLAGDSGANVLTF
TGCGCCAGCGCTGGACTAGCGGGAGACTCTGGGGCCAACGTCCTGACTTTC
>TRBD1|TRBJ1-2|.|TRBV18
CASSPTGGQGYTF
TGTGCCAGCTCACCGACAGGGGGCCAAGGCTACACCTTC
>TRBD1|TRBJ2-3|once|TRBV29-1
CSLQGEFADTQYF
TGCAGCTTACAGGGGGAGTTCGCAGATACGCAGTATTTT
>.|TRBJ1-1|.|TRBV5-1
CASSLAAQKNTEAFF
TGCGCCAGCAGCTTGGCCGCACAGAAGAACACTGAAGCTTTCTTT
>.|TRBJ1-2|.|TRBV10-3
CAISDPGQAYGYTF
TGTGCCATCAGTGATCCGGGACAAGCCTATGGCTACACCTTC
>.|TRBJ1-1|.|TRBV15
CATSSWGTTEAFF
TGTGCCACCAGCAGTTGGGGGACCACTGAAGCTTTCTTT
>.|TRBJ1-2|.|TRBV12-1
CASSFQGRKYGYTF
TGTGCCAGCAGCTTTCAGGGACGGAAATATGGCTACACCTTC
>TRBD1|TRBJ2-2|.|TRBV6-1
CASSATGTGNTGELFF
TGTGCCAGCAGTGCCACCGGGACAGGGAACACCGGGGAGCTGTTTTTT
>TRBD1|TRBJ2-2|.|TRBV12-5
CASGLTGGFHSTGELFF
TGTGCTAGTGGTTTGACAGGGGGCTTCCATAGCACCGGGGAGCTGTTTTTT
>TRBD1|TRBJ2-1|.|TRBV29-1
CSVEGQGPEQFF
TGCAGCGTTGAAGGACAGGGGCCTGAGCAGTTCTTC
>TRBD1|TRBJ2-1|.|TRBV7-9
CASSSRDREIGEQFF
TGTGCCAGCAGCTCACGCGACAGGGAAATCGGTGAGCAGTTCTTC
>.|TRBJ1-1|.|TRBV19
CASSIDLSGKAFF
TGTGCCAGTAGTATAGATCTATCGGGGAAAGCTTTCTTT
>TRBD1|TRBJ2-2|.|TRBV5-1
CASSPRRTGDPTGELFF
TGCGCCAGCAGCCCCAGGCGTACAGGGGACCCCACCGGGGAGCTGTTTTTT
>.|TRBJ2-3|.|TRBV27
CASSGSDSTDTQYF
TGTGCCAGCAGTGGATCAGATAGCACAGATACGCAGTATTTT